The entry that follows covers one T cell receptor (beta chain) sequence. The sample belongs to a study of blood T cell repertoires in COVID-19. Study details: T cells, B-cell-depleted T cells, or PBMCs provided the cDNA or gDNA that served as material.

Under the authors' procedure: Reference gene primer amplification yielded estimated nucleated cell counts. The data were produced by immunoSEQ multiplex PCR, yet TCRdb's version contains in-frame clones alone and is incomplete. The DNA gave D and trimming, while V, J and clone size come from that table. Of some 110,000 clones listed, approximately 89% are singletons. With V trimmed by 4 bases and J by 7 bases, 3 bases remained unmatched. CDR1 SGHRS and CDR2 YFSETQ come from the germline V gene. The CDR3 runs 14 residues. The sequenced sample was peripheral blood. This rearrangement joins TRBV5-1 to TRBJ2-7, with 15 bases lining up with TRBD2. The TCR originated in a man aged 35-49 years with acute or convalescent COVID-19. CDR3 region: CASSRTSGREEQYF. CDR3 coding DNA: TGCGCCAGCAGCCGGACTAGCGGGAGGGAAGAGCAGTACTTC.